This T cell receptor beta chain was captured by sequencing in a study of control samples from healthy donors and cancer patients. TCRdb's copy holds only in-frame clones and misses some; the assay was immunoSEQ multiplex PCR. Counted here are about 120,000 clones, 70% to 90% occurring once; the ten biggest clones make up 30% to 50%. Sequencing used blood. The origin of this receptor is a man aged 50 to 59 in good health.

The CDR3 coding sequence is TGTGCCAGCTCGCAGGACAGGAACACTGAAGCTTTCTTT. It codes for CASSQDRNTEAFF. V gene TRBV18 combines with J gene TRBJ1-1, with D perhaps matching TRBD1 (6 bases). The germline CDR1 and CDR2 sequences are KGHSH and LQKENI. The CDR3 is 13 residues long. With 6 bases removed from V and 1 base from J, the gap between germline ends came to 9 bases.